These T cell receptor beta chains were read from a single sample in a study of beta chain features in type 1 diabetes. The table came from immunoSEQ multiplex PCR; TCRdb's copy has only in-frame clones and leaves some out. The sample has some 250,000 clones; 25% to 35% are singletons. Sequenced sample: central memory CD4+ T cells from blood. These receptors were taken from a man younger than 45 in good health. CDR3s include the opening cysteine and the closing phenylalanine or tryptophan. A D gene is named only where the DNA matches it firmly. The size of a clone is reported for some rows only, either as once, few or many, or as a class for expanded clones.

clone_size	d_call	j_call	v_call	cdr3_nt	cdr3_aa
few	TRBD1	TRBJ1-1	TRBV29-1	TGCAGCGTCACAGGGGGTTATCGAGGCACTGAAGCTTTCTTT	CSVTGGYRGTEAFF
-	-	TRBJ2-2	TRBV7-9	TGTGCCAGCAGCTATGACTGGGACACCGGGGAGCTGTTTTTT	CASSYDWDTGELFF
-	-	TRBJ2-7	TRBV6-1	TGTGCCAGCAGTGAAATGCTTACAGGGAGAAGATACGAGCAGTACTTC	CASSEMLTGRRYEQYF
-	TRBD1	TRBJ2-5	TRBV5-4	TGTGCCAGCAGCGCACAGGGGACCCAAGAGACCCAGTACTTC	CASSAQGTQETQYF
-	-	TRBJ2-4	TRBV5-1	TGCGCCAGCAGCTTGGTGGAGGGGCGTTCCAAAAACATTCAGTACTTC	CASSLVEGRSKNIQYF
-	-	TRBJ1-2	TRBV29-1	TGCAGCGTTGGACGGGAGGGCTACACCTTC	CSVGREGYTF
few	-	TRBJ2-5	TRBV29-1	TGCAGCGTTGAAAGCCAGGGTTGGAGGGAGACCCAGTACTTC	CSVESQGWRETQYF
few	-	TRBJ1-1	TRBV29-1	TGCAGCTGTTTGGGGAGGGGCACTGAAGCTTTCTTT	CSCLGRGTEAFF
-	TRBD1	TRBJ1-1	TRBV30	TGTGCCTGGACGGGACAGGGGGCAACTGAAGCTTTCTTT	CAWTGQGATEAFF
many	-	TRBJ2-3	TRBV27	TGTGCCAGCAGTTTATTAGCGCTTAGCACAGATACGCAGTATTTT	CASSLLALSTDTQYF
few	-	TRBJ1-1	TRBV2	TGTGCCAGCATTAATAACCCGGGACATCTGAACACTGAAGCTTTCTTT	CASINNPGHLNTEAFF
-	-	TRBJ2-7	TRBV27	TGTGCCAGCAGCCCTCTGACCTACGAGCAGTACTTC	CASSPLTYEQYF
many	-	TRBJ1-5	TRBV28	TGTGCCAGCAGTTCTCAGCCCCAGCATTTT	CASSSQPQHF
few	-	TRBJ2-3	TRBV4-2	TGTGCCAGCAGCCGGGGGGATACGCAGTATTTT	CASSRGDTQYF